This T cell receptor (beta chain) was identified in a study of shared clonotypes between healthy human individuals. General study results and limits: Clonotype sharing among donors was expected to depend on sequencing depth.

In regard to this clone: Its target is unknown.

It was CD45RO-negative cells, positively selected for CCR7, that made up naive CD8 cells, with terminally differentiated effector memory CD45RA+ cells excluded. Germline CDR1 and CDR2: MNHEY and SVGAGI. The CDR3 totals 12 residues. V gave up 4 bases and J gave up 9 bases, with 13 bases separating them. TCRdb's table, derived via immunoSEQ multiplex PCR, lists solely in-frame clones and lacks some. The top ten hold less than 1.5% of the sample, which has roughly 1,800,000 clones, approximately 95% seen once. The sample comprised naive CD8+ T cells sorted from blood. The V call is TRBV6-5, the J call TRBJ2-7; D gene ambiguous. This sequence originates from a man between 18 and 29 years old in good health. In DNA, the CDR3 is TGTGCCAGCAGTTCAAATGAGGTTGGGCAGTACTTC. This gives the protein CASSSNEVGQYF.